This TCR beta chain was profiled in a study of T cell changes during pregnancy in multiple sclerosis. Measured with immunoSEQ multiplex PCR; TCRdb has only the in-frame clones, and not every one. The repertoire holds more than 40,000 clones, with more than 85% as singletons. The CDR3 has 15 residues. Looked up from germline, CDR1 is SGHRS and CDR2 is YFSETQ. V lost 0 bases to trimming and J lost 7 bases, with 14 bases between them. The source is a female donor with multiple sclerosis, enrolled in a pregnancy study. Sequenced here: CD8+ T cells from peripheral blood mononuclear cells, sampled after pregnancy. The chain links TRBV5-1 to TRBJ1-5; D is uncertain. CDR3 sequence: CASSLEGGVRQPQHF. CDR3 sequence (DNA): TGCGCCAGCAGCTTGGAGGGCGGGGTGAGACAGCCCCAGCATTTT. Drawing the rest from reference TRBV5-1 and TRBJ1-5, the complete variable domain is KAGVTQTPRYLIKTRGQQVTLSCSPISGHRSVSWYQQTPGQGLQFLFEYFSETQRNKGNFPGRFSGRQFSNSRSEMNVSTLELGDSALYLCASSLEGGVRQPQHFGDGTRLSIL.